This TCR beta chain was captured by sequencing in a study of T cell clusters in autoimmune cytopenias. One tube held mixed TRB-A and TRB-B primer pools for touch-down PCR. TCRdb derives one entry per CDR3 protein from the multiplex PCR reads, leaving out DNA. This sample's clone table lists about 2,200 distinct CDR3 sequences. Overall study findings and caveats: The T cell clusters were defined only in silico, without experimental functional validation.

Comments on this clonotype: Its target is unknown.

Looked up from germline, CDR1 is ENHRY and CDR2 is SYGVKD. The CDR3 covers 12 residues. Each sample's input was 200 to 300 ng genomic DNA, some 40,000 genome equivalents. V and J are TRBV10-3 and TRBJ2-7; TCRdb's D call, TRBD2, is unchecked because there is no DNA. Sequenced sample: peripheral blood. The TCR comes from a human donor with an autoimmune cytopenia or autoimmune hepatitis (not recorded which). The CDR3: CAISEFGGAQYF.